This T cell receptor (beta chain) was identified during a study of cytomegalovirus exposure and HLA in healthy donors. Germline CDR1 SQVTM, CDR2 ANQGSEA. The CDR3 extends over 12 amino acids. The V segment lost 2 bases and the J segment 5 bases; nucleotides outside the gene matches: 1. The PCR contained 60 Vbeta and 13 Jbeta primers. Method: immunoSEQ multiplex PCR; TCRdb's copy keeps in-frame clones and lacks some. There are approximately 110,000 clones in the sample, with more than 3.5% held by the top ten. The sample was PBMCs. This sequence joins TRBV29-1 and TRBJ2-5; 8 bases map to TRBD2. This TCR derives from a man aged 25 to 40 in good health and CMV-seronegative. The CDR3 DNA reads TGCAGCGTTGAATCGGGGGGGGAGACCCAGTACTTC. Its translation is CSVESGGETQYF.